This TCR beta chain was captured by sequencing in a study of CD8 T cells in ankylosing spondylitis. Overall study findings and caveats: Reportedly, disease-linked clones are significantly enriched in ankylosing spondylitis patients' matched synovial fluid. In reactive arthritis synovial fluid and blood, some motif variants had been reported before. One TCR beta motif, made up of roughly eight highly homologous variants, appeared characteristic of ankylosing spondylitis blood.

MiXCR, applied by TCRdb to the 5' RACE reads, yields one record per CDR3 protein. The sample consists of some 100,000 distinct CDR3 sequences, roughly 8.3% of them appearing once. In germline, CDR1 is LGHDT, CDR2 YNNKEL (reference sequence). The CDR3 spans 15 residues. The V end was cut by 2 bases, the J end by 0 bases, with 10 bases between. This clonotype was counted at least ten times. Antigen unknown. Sequencing input: blood, either unsorted or a sorted T cell fraction (not recorded which). The source is a male donor with ankylosing spondylitis or in good health (not recorded which). V usage is TRBV3-1 and J usage is TRBJ1-2; D remains ambiguous. CDR3 sequence (DNA): TGTGCCAGCAGCCAATTATCAGAACCTAACTATGGCTACACCTTC. Its protein product is CASSQLSEPNYGYTF.